Each of the 30 T cell receptor beta chains below was sequenced from the same sample in a study of cytomegalovirus exposure and HLA in healthy donors. The primer mix had 60 Vbeta and 13 Jbeta primers. Assay: immunoSEQ multiplex PCR; the TCRdb copy retains only in-frame clones and omits some. The sample table sets out approximately 120,000 clones. The specimen sequenced was PBMCs. These receptors originate from a man between 18 and 29 years old in good health and CMV-seronegative.

The V gene is TRBV7-3, the J gene TRBJ1-6; maybe TRBD1 (6 bases). V was shortened by 6 bases and J by 7 bases, with 10 bases between the two germline ends. CDR3 length: 13 amino acids. Germline V gene data show CDR1 as SGHTA and CDR2 as FQGTGA. The CDR3, as DNA: TGTGCCAGCAGTCAAACAGGGAATTCACCCCTCCACTTT. It encodes CASSQTGNSPLHF. The full variable domain, its missing parts supplied by reference TRBV7-3 and TRBJ1-6, is GAGVSQTPSNKVTEKGKYVELRCDPISGHTALYWYRQSLGQGPEFLIYFQGTGAADDSGLPNDRFFAVRPEGSVSTLKIQRTERGDSAVYLCASSQTGNSPLHFGNGTRLTVT.

The J gene is TRBJ2-6, the V gene TRBV7-9, with D unclear. The V gene's germline CDR1 is SEHNR and CDR2 FQNEAQ (reference sequence). Deletions cut 5 bases from V and 3 bases from J, with 5 bases between. The CDR3 runs 13 residues. The CDR3 protein is CASSPLGANVLTF. CDR3 nucleotide sequence: TGTGCCAGCAGCCCCCTTGGGGCCAACGTCCTGACTTTC.

V gene TRBV14 combines with J gene TRBJ2-3; 7 bases fit TRBD2. There are 15 residues in the CDR3. Germline trimming cut 3 bases from V and 1 base from J; bases unmatched to any gene: 4. Per the germline V gene, CDR1 is SGHDN and CDR2 is FVKESK. CDR3 in amino acids: CASSQSGRGTDTQYF. CDR3 nucleotide sequence: TGTGCCAGCAGCCAGTCGGGGAGGGGCACAGATACGCAGTATTTT.

This chain uses TRBV6-1 with TRBJ1-5, with a weak D call TRBD1 (6 bases). Trimming cost V 0 bases and J 0 bases, with 18 bases left between them. Germline-derived CDR1 and CDR2 are MNHNS and SASEGT. The CDR3 covers 19 residues. In nucleotides, the CDR3 is TGTGCCAGCAGTGAAGCGCTTCAGGGGTACTCCTATAGCAATCAGCCCCAGCATTTT. Protein: CASSEALQGYSYSNQPQHF.

The chain recombines TRBV9 with TRBJ2-5, with 8 bases that match TRBD1. CDR3 length: 14 amino acids. Per the germline V gene, CDR1 is SGDLS and CDR2 is YYNGEE. V lost 2 bases, J lost 5 bases, and 5 bases stayed unmatched. CDR3 amino acids: CASSVTGDRETQYF. The CDR3, as DNA: TGTGCCAGCAGCGTGACAGGGGATCGGGAGACCCAGTACTTC.

The chain joins TRBV19 to TRBJ1-3; D not certain. The CDR3 spans 15 residues. Trimming took 5 bases from V and 0 from J, leaving 11 bases between them. Per the germline V gene, CDR1 is LNHDA and CDR2 is SQIVND (reference sequence). This CDR3 is CASSLTHGSGNTIYF. The CDR3 DNA reads TGTGCCAGTAGTCTAACCCATGGCTCTGGAAACACCATATATTTT.

This sequence joins TRBV15 and TRBJ2-3; 8 bases map to TRBD2. This CDR3 contains 16 residues. Germline V gene lookup returns CDR1 LNHNV and CDR2 YYDKDF (reference sequence). V lost 4 bases, J lost 2 bases, and 8 bases stayed unmatched. Written as DNA, the CDR3 is TGTGCCACCAGCATAGGGACTAGAAGGACCACAGATACGCAGTATTTT. This codes for CATSIGTRRTTDTQYF.

J is TRBJ2-7 and V is TRBV19; tentative D call: TRBD2 (6 bases). This CDR3 has 12 residues. Between the trimmed V and J ends, which lost 4 bases and 5 bases, there was a span of 9 bases. Germline values: CDR1 LNHDA, CDR2 SQIVND (reference sequence). The CDR3 protein is CASSSGTHEQYF. The CDR3 DNA reads TGTGCCAGTAGTAGCGGGACCCACGAGCAGTACTTC.

The chain links TRBV9 to TRBJ1-1, with a possible D match to TRBD1 (5 bases). The CDR3 is 16 residues long. CDR1 and CDR2 (germline): SGDLS, YYNGEE. Trimming removed 0 bases from V and 1 base from J, with 13 bases in between. The CDR3 DNA reads TGTGCCAGCAGCGTAGGATGGGGGGGTCAGAACACTGAAGCTTTCTTT. It translates to CASSVGWGGQNTEAFF.

The chain employs TRBV6-5 and TRBJ1-1, with 10 bases that match TRBD1. With V trimmed by 6 bases and J by 8 bases, 6 bases remained unmatched. The CDR3 has 13 residues. Per the germline V gene, CDR1 is MNHEY and CDR2 is SVGAGI. The CDR3 region has the DNA TGTGCCAGCAGACCGAGACAGGGGGCCGAAGCTTTCTTT. It encodes CASRPRQGAEAFF.

V is TRBV9 and J is TRBJ1-6; TRBD1 might be the D (5 bases). The CDR3 runs 15 residues. The V end was cut by 0 bases, the J end by 5 bases, with 9 bases between. The germline V gene has CDR1 SGDLS and CDR2 YYNGEE. The CDR3 spells CASSVEGGDNSPLHF. CDR3 DNA sequence: TGTGCCAGCAGCGTAGAAGGAGGGGATAATTCACCCCTCCACTTT.

J is TRBJ2-7 and V is TRBV4-2, with 7 bases identical to TRBD1. V lost 0 bases, J lost 3 bases, and 5 bases stayed unmatched. Germline V CDR1 and CDR2: LGHNA, YNFKEQ. This CDR3 contains 15 residues. The CDR3 protein is CASSQDMAGGYEQYF. CDR3 bases: TGTGCCAGCAGCCAAGACATGGCAGGGGGCTACGAGCAGTACTTC.

The chain joins TRBV25-1 to TRBJ1-6; D ambiguous. Germline V gene sequence: CDR1 MGHDK, CDR2 SYGVNS. The V and J ends lost 6 bases and 9 bases respectively, with 9 bases between them. The CDR3 is 12 residues long. The CDR3 DNA reads TGTGCCAGCAGCCCCAGTGGTTCACCCCTCCACTTT. Translation: CASSPSGSPLHF.

The rearrangement uses TRBV5-1 and TRBJ1-1; no clear D gene. Trimming shortened V by 0 bases and J by 0 bases, and 12 bases separated the two germline ends. In germline, CDR1 is SGHRS, CDR2 YFSETQ. The CDR3 loop spans 16 amino acids. The CDR3: CASSLVLSGMNTEAFF. The CDR3, as DNA: TGCGCCAGCAGCTTGGTTTTGTCGGGGATGAACACTGAAGCTTTCTTT.

The genes are TRBV5-1 and TRBJ2-7; 14 bases are a match to TRBD2. Trimming removed 4 bases from V and 4 bases from J; junction bases left unmatched: 4. The germline V gene encodes CDR1 SGHRS and CDR2 YFSETQ. The CDR3 length is 15 residues. The CDR3 DNA follows: TGCGCCAGCAGCCCAGGGACTAGCGGGAGATACGAGCAGTACTTC. It encodes CASSPGTSGRYEQYF. Drawing the rest from reference TRBV5-1 and TRBJ2-7, the complete variable domain is KAGVTQTPRYLIKTRGQQVTLSCSPISGHRSVSWYQQTPGQGLQFLFEYFSETQRNKGNFPGRFSGRQFSNSRSEMNVSTLELGDSALYLCASSPGTSGRYEQYFGPGTRLTVT.

This CDR3 is CSVEWNTEAFF. DNA for the CDR3: TGCAGCGTCGAGTGGAACACTGAAGCTTTCTTT. V gene TRBV29-1 combines with J gene TRBJ1-1; D unresolved. The germline V and J ends were trimmed by 6 bases and 1 base, with 6 bases remaining between them. The length of the CDR3 is 11 residues. Germline lookup yields CDR1 SQVTM and CDR2 ANQGSEA.

The chain uses TRBV27 and TRBJ1-6; D remains ambiguous. Germline V gene lookup returns CDR1 MNHEY and CDR2 SMNVEV (reference sequence). This CDR3 region has 13 residues. V lost 2 bases to trimming and J lost 13 bases, with 12 bases between them. The CDR3 is CASSLGVYTPLHF. The DNA of the CDR3 is TGTGCCAGCAGTTTAGGTGTCTATACGCCCCTCCACTTT.

The J gene is TRBJ1-3, the V gene TRBV2; a weak D match, TRBD1 (6 bases). The CDR3 length is 16 residues. V was clipped by 7 bases and J by 5 bases, with 21 bases between them. Germline V gives CDR1 SNHLY, CDR2 FYNNEI. CDR3 sequence reads: CASINGRGARRNTIYF. Written as DNA, the CDR3 is TGTGCCAGCATAAATGGGAGGGGGGCCCGAAGAAACACCATATATTTT. Combining the CDR3 with reference TRBV2 and TRBJ1-3 gives the whole variable domain EPEVTQTPSHQVTQMGQEVILRCVPISNHLYFYWYRQILGQKVEFLVSFYNNEISEKSEIFDDQFSVERPDGSNFTLKIRSTKLEDSAMYFCASINGRGARRNTIYFGEGSWLTVV.

The chain uses TRBV4-1 and TRBJ2-7, with no clear D. From germline, CDR1 is MGHRA and CDR2 YSYEKL. The CDR3 sequence is 19 residues long. V was pared by 4 bases and J by 2 bases, with 27 bases between. The CDR3 sequence is CASSPDLGQAFMVTYEQYF. The CDR3 nucleotides are TGCGCCAGCAGCCCCGACCTCGGCCAGGCCTTTATGGTTACCTACGAGCAGTACTTC.

The chain employs TRBV7-6 and TRBJ2-3, with 8 bases aligning to TRBD1. Germline lookup yields CDR1 SGHVS and CDR2 FNYEAQ. V lost 5 bases, J lost 3 bases, and 4 bases stayed unmatched. CDR3 length: 14 amino acids. Here the CDR3 DNA reads TGTGCCAGCAGCAGGGGGACAGGAACAGATACGCAGTATTTT. It is translated as CASSRGTGTDTQYF.

V gene TRBV10-3 combines with J gene TRBJ1-5; 7 bases fit TRBD1. After removal of 10 bases from V and 5 bases from J, the junction contained 5 bases not matched to a gene. Germline lookup yields CDR1 ENHRY and CDR2 SYGVKD. This CDR3 spans 12 amino acids. The CDR3 DNA reads TGTGCCACCGACCAGGGGGATCAGCCCCAGCATTTT. The encoded protein is CATDQGDQPQHF.

A note on this clone: The junction does not match germline at one end; this may be a read error. This chain connects TRBV7-7 to TRBJ2-1; D is ambiguous. Germline values: CDR1 SSHAT, CDR2 FNYEAQ (reference sequence). This CDR3 contains 13 residues. CDR3: CASTPSGHNEQFF. The CDR3 nucleotides are TGTGCTAGCACTCCTTCGGGTCACAATGAGCAGTTCTTC.

The V gene is TRBV2, the J gene TRBJ1-1, with D hard to call. Germline CDR1 and CDR2: SNHLY and FYNNEI. The CDR3 has 15 amino acids. With 0 bases removed from V and 0 bases from J, the gap between germline ends came to 8 bases. The CDR3 protein is CASSEALPVNTEAFF. CDR3 nucleotides: TGTGCCAGCAGTGAAGCGCTTCCGGTGAACACTGAAGCTTTCTTT.

The CDR3 loop is CASSLIAGNQPQHF. In nucleotides, the CDR3 is TGCGCCAGCAGCTTGATCGCAGGGAATCAGCCCCAGCATTTT. The genes are TRBV5-1 and TRBJ1-5, with a weak D call TRBD1 (5 bases). V lost 1 base, J lost 4 bases, and 9 bases lay in between. The CDR3 has 14 amino acids. Germline CDR1 is SGHRS and CDR2 is YFSETQ. The full variable domain, completed using reference TRBV5-1 and TRBJ1-5, is KAGVTQTPRYLIKTRGQQVTLSCSPISGHRSVSWYQQTPGQGLQFLFEYFSETQRNKGNFPGRFSGRQFSNSRSEMNVSTLELGDSALYLCASSLIAGNQPQHFGDGTRLSIL.

J is TRBJ1-2 and V is TRBV5-1; maybe TRBD1 (5 bases). V shed 0 bases and J shed 2 bases, with 26 bases lying between them. CDR1 is SGHRS, CDR2 YFSETQ, per germline. CDR3 length: 20 residues. The CDR3 region has the DNA TGCGCCAGCAGCTTGGTCTGGTCTGGGGGGGTTTCGAGGCCCAACTATGGCTACACCTTC. It encodes CASSLVWSGGVSRPNYGYTF.

The chain joins TRBV6-1 to TRBJ1-5; possibly TRBD1 for D (5 bases). The V end was cut by 3 bases, the J end by 4 bases, with 13 bases between. The V gene's germline CDR1 is MNHNS and CDR2 SASEGT. This CDR3 spans 15 amino acids. The CDR3, as DNA: TGTGCCAGCAGTGAGTACCAGGGTGGGAATCAGCCCCAGCATTTT. Amino acid sequence: CASSEYQGGNQPQHF.

The V gene is TRBV5-1, the J gene TRBJ1-2, with D perhaps matching TRBD1 (6 bases). Germline values: CDR1 SGHRS, CDR2 YFSETQ. The CDR3 runs 15 residues. The V end lost 0 bases, the J end lost 6 bases, and 15 bases lay between the germline ends. The CDR3 loop reads CASSLEAGRGDGYTF. As DNA, the CDR3 is TGCGCCAGCAGCTTGGAGGCGGGCAGGGGAGATGGCTACACCTTC.

The rearrangement links TRBV18 to TRBJ2-3; 11 bases match TRBD1. The CDR3 sequence is 15 residues long. J gave up 3 bases and V 5 bases, and 4 bases lay outside the gene matches. The germline CDR1 and CDR2 sequences are KGHSH and LQKENI. CDR3 protein: CASSSGTGGTDTQYF. The CDR3, as DNA: TGTGCCAGCTCATCCGGGACAGGGGGGACAGATACGCAGTATTTT.

The chain recombines TRBV10-2 with TRBJ1-5, with TRBD1 matching over 7 bases. Losses at the gene ends were 6 bases for V and 0 bases for J; bases not matched to a gene: 5. The V gene's germline CDR1 is WSHSY and CDR2 SAAADI. CDR3 size: 15 residues. The CDR3 protein is CASRPGQNSNQPQHF. The CDR3 coding sequence is TGCGCCAGCAGGCCGGGACAGAATAGCAATCAGCCCCAGCATTTT.

The chain employs TRBV7-2 and TRBJ1-5; D is unresolved. The germline V gene encodes CDR1 SGHTA and CDR2 FQGNSA. CDR3 length: 14 amino acids. Trimming cost V 2 bases and J 0 bases, with 5 bases left between them. Written as DNA, the CDR3 is TGTGCCAGCAGCTTATTCGGTAGCAATCAGCCCCAGCATTTT. It specifies CASSLFGSNQPQHF.